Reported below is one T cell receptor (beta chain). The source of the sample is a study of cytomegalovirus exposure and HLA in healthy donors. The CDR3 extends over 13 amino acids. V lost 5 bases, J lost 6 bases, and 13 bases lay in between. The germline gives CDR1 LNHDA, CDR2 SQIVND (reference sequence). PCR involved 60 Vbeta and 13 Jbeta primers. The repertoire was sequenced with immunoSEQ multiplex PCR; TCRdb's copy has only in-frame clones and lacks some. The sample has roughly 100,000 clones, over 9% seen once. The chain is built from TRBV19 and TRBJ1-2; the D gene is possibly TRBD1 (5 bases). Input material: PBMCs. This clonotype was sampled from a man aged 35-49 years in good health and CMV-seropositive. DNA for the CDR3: TGTGCCAGTAGTCCCGTCCCGGGGGATGGCTACACCTTC. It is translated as CASSPVPGDGYTF.